This is a list of T cell receptor beta chains from one sample in a study of shared T cell receptors in the human thymus. Repertoires were generated with immunoSEQ multiplex PCR, while TCRdb's copy carries only in-frame clones and drops some. The sample consists of around 730,000 clones, 80% to 90% of them appearing once. This sample also belongs to another study, concerning human thymus T cells.

Sequenced input: thymocytes. All receptors come from a girl under three years old with a congenital heart defect. The CDR3 runs from the conserved cysteine through the conserved F or W. Fields, in order: J gene, D gene, CDR3 length, clone size, V gene, CDR3 protein, CDR3 DNA. A D gene is named only where the DNA matches it firmly. Where a row states a size, it is once, few, many or the class of an expanded clone; other rows omit it.

TRBJ2-7	TRBD1	14	NA	TRBV5-1	CASRLGQLTYEQYF	TGCGCCAGCAGATTGGGACAGCTTACCTACGAGCAGTACTTC
TRBJ2-7	TRBD2	15	NA	TRBV4-3	CASSLEREGTYEQYF	TGCGCCAGCAGCCTCGAAAGGGAGGGCACCTACGAGCAGTACTTC
TRBJ2-3	NA	17	NA	TRBV29-1	CSVDFDWAERTPDTQYF	TGCAGCGTGGACTTCGATTGGGCGGAACGAACGCCAGATACGCAGTATTTT
TRBJ1-1	NA	16	NA	TRBV27	CASSFGTMRINTEAFF	TGTGCCAGCAGTTTCGGTACCATGAGGATAAACACTGAAGCTTTCTTT
TRBJ2-3	TRBD2	14	NA	TRBV11-2	CASSPPRGVNTQYF	TGTGCCAGCAGCCCTCCCCGGGGGGTAAATACGCAGTATTTT
TRBJ2-7	NA	16	NA	TRBV4-1	CASSQRGGPSSYEQYF	TGCGCCAGCAGCCAGAGAGGGGGTCCTAGCTCCTACGAGCAGTACTTC
TRBJ2-2	NA	11	NA	TRBV20-1	CSARDTGELFF	TGCAGTGCCAGGGACACCGGGGAGCTGTTTTTT
TRBJ1-6	NA	17	NA	TRBV7-9	CASSLVGGPRLSSPLHF	TGTGCCAGCAGCTTAGTGGGGGGGCCCCGACTTAGTTCACCCCTCCACTTT
TRBJ2-4	NA	20	NA	TRBV10-1	CASSVSQALRQPIAKNIQYF	TGCGCCAGCAGTGTAAGTCAGGCTTTGCGACAGCCGATAGCCAAAAACATTCAGTACTTC
TRBJ2-1	TRBD2	11	NA	TRBV5-1	CASNRGGEQFF	TGCGCCAGCAATCGGGGGGGTGAGCAGTTCTTC
TRBJ2-1	NA	17	NA	TRBV5-5	CASSLWGSGSIQGEQFF	TGTGCCAGCAGCTTGTGGGGTTCCGGGTCCATCCAGGGTGAGCAGTTCTTC
TRBJ2-1	NA	18	few	TRBV5-1	CASSLGGSGGTGLRIQFF	TGCGCCAGCAGCTTGGGTGGTAGCGGGGGGACAGGGTTAAGGATACAGTTCTTC
TRBJ1-2	TRBD1	15	NA	TRBV5-4	CASRRRDRGVNGYTF	TGTGCCAGCAGACGCCGGGACAGGGGCGTGAATGGCTACACCTTC
TRBJ1-6	NA	18	NA	TRBV27	CASSAIAPGPPTHSPLHF	TGTGCCAGCAGTGCTATAGCCCCGGGTCCCCCCACCCATTCACCCCTCCACTTT
TRBJ2-1	TRBD1	15	NA	TRBV4-3	CASSQEGEGGDEQFF	TGCGCCAGCAGCCAAGAGGGTGAAGGGGGCGATGAGCAGTTCTTC
TRBJ1-2	TRBD1	16	once	TRBV5-4	CASSLRTGGVSYGYTF	TGTGCCAGCAGCTTACGGACAGGGGGGGTATCCTATGGCTACACCTTC
TRBJ2-2	NA	17	NA	TRBV5-8	CASSLASGHHFTGELFF	TGTGCCAGCAGCTTGGCGTCGGGACACCACTTCACCGGGGAGCTGTTTTTT
TRBJ1-2	NA	13	NA	TRBV6-5	CASSYTCGYGYTF	TGTGCCAGCAGTTACACGTGCGGCTATGGCTACACCTTC
TRBJ2-7	NA	15	NA	TRBV6-5	CASSQPTGWPYEQYF	TGTGCCAGCAGTCAACCCACAGGGTGGCCCTACGAGCAGTACTTC
TRBJ1-1	NA	13	once	TRBV6-1	CASSLQGNTEAFF	TGTGCCAGCAGTTTACAGGGAAACACTGAAGCTTTCTTT
TRBJ2-1	NA	15	once	TRBV7-2	CASSLQGRTYNEQFF	TGTGCCAGCAGCCTACAGGGCCGGACTTACAATGAGCAGTTCTTC
TRBJ1-5	NA	11	NA	TRBV28	CASSSSGPQHF	TGTGCCAGCAGCTCCTCCGGGCCCCAGCATTTT
TRBJ1-3	NA	18	NA	TRBV5-6	CASTQRSWGGRLGNTIYF	TGTGCCAGCACCCAACGATCCTGGGGGGGGCGTCTTGGAAACACCATATATTTT
TRBJ1-2	TRBD1	14	NA	TRBV5-5	CASSLTTGMDGYTF	TGTGCCAGCAGCCTTACGACAGGGATGGATGGCTACACCTTC
TRBJ1-1	NA	14	NA	TRBV29-1	CSAAREAEDTEAFF	TGCAGCGCCGCCAGGGAGGCGGAGGACACTGAAGCTTTCTTT
TRBJ1-4	NA	15	NA	TRBV6-1	CASRHKQGSNEKLFF	TGTGCCAGCAGACATAAACAGGGTTCTAATGAAAAACTGTTTTTT
TRBJ2-5	TRBD2	14	NA	TRBV10-2	CASSKERGVETQYF	TGCGCCAGCAGTAAGGAGCGGGGGGTAGAGACCCAGTACTTC
TRBJ1-4	NA	15	NA	TRBV4-3	CASSQGAGVNEKLFF	TGCGCCAGCAGCCAAGGGGCAGGGGTTAATGAAAAACTGTTTTTT
TRBJ1-3	NA	15	NA	TRBV7-6	CASSPYSYSGNTIYF	TGTGCCAGCAGCCCCTACAGCTACTCTGGAAACACCATATATTTT
TRBJ1-2	NA	14	NA	TRBV19	CASSIRGFHYGYTF	TGTGCCAGTAGTATTAGAGGGTTCCACTATGGCTACACCTTC
TRBJ1-2	NA	12	once	TRBV6-4	CASSDRSGGYTF	TGTGCCAGCAGTGACAGGTCGGGAGGCTACACCTTC
TRBJ2-1	TRBD2	15	NA	TRBV27	CASSLSGGAFNEQFF	TGTGCCAGCAGCCTTAGCGGGGGGGCTTTCAATGAGCAGTTCTTC
TRBJ1-1	NA	15	once	TRBV5-8	CTSSPGRGENTEAFF	TGTACCAGCAGCCCCGGGAGGGGGGAGAACACTGAAGCTTTCTTT
TRBJ1-1	NA	15	NA	TRBV7-2	CASSSYREGRTEAFF	TGTGCCAGCAGCTCATACAGGGAAGGGAGAACTGAAGCTTTCTTT
TRBJ2-7	NA	19	NA	TRBV5-6	CASSLSGIVRGSVSYEQYF	TGTGCCAGCAGCTTGTCTGGCATCGTAAGGGGGAGCGTAAGCTACGAGCAGTACTTC
TRBJ2-3	NA	13	few	TRBV9	CASSVELRGTQYF	TGTGCCAGCAGCGTAGAACTCCGGGGTACGCAGTATTTT
TRBJ1-3	NA	14	NA	TRBV13	CASSFRGSGNTIYF	TGTGCCAGCAGCTTCCGGGGGTCCGGAAACACCATATATTTT
TRBJ1-6	NA	16	NA	TRBV19	CASSIQRGPPGSPLHF	TGTGCCAGTAGTATTCAGCGGGGGCCCCCGGGTTCACCCCTCCACTTT
TRBJ1-1	NA	15	NA	TRBV15	CATSETQDRRGEAFF	TGTGCCACCAGTGAAACTCAGGACCGGCGGGGCGAAGCTTTCTTT
TRBJ1-5	TRBD1	16	few	TRBV2	CASSELSQGDNQPQHF	TGTGCCAGCAGTGAATTGAGTCAGGGGGATAATCAGCCCCAGCATTTT
TRBJ1-4	NA	17	NA	TRBV5-6	CASSFFGGRWGGEKLFF	TGTGCCAGCAGCTTCTTCGGCGGTAGATGGGGCGGTGAAAAACTGTTTTTT
TRBJ1-2	NA	14	NA	TRBV10-3	CAISPREWDYGYTF	TGTGCCATCAGTCCCAGGGAATGGGACTATGGCTACACCTTC
TRBJ1-3	NA	15	NA	TRBV4-1	CASSHQGLSGNTIYF	TGCGCCAGCAGCCATCAGGGCCTCTCTGGAAACACCATATATTTT
TRBJ1-2	TRBD1	14	NA	TRBV4-2	CASSLDRGRNGYTF	TGTGCCAGCAGCCTGGACAGGGGCAGGAATGGCTACACCTTC
TRBJ1-5	TRBD1	21	once	TRBV6-4	CASRDRQGDSRLNYSNQPQHF	TGTGCCAGCAGGGACCGACAGGGGGATTCTAGGTTAAATTATAGCAATCAGCCCCAGCATTTT
TRBJ2-2	NA	17	NA	TRBV2	CASSETSIILNTGELFF	TGTGCCAGCAGTGAGACTAGTATAATCCTAAACACCGGGGAGCTGTTTTTT
TRBJ2-1	NA	16	NA	TRBV4-1	CASSQGRKQIWDEQFF	TGCGCCAGCAGCCAAGGCAGGAAACAGATTTGGGATGAGCAGTTCTTC
TRBJ1-6	TRBD1	16	NA	TRBV14	CASSRLRTGFRSPLHF	TGTGCCAGCAGCCGATTAAGGACAGGGTTTAGATCACCCCTCCACTTT
TRBJ2-3	TRBD2	20	few	TRBV28	CASRTGTSGGPNSNTDTQYF	TGTGCCAGCAGGACCGGGACTAGCGGGGGTCCGAACTCAAACACAGATACGCAGTATTTT
TRBJ1-6	NA	18	NA	TRBV15	CATSRDLQAPLYNSPLHF	TGTGCCACCAGCAGAGATCTCCAGGCTCCGCTCTATAATTCACCCCTCCACTTT
TRBJ1-1	NA	17	NA	TRBV9	CASSVAQAGIDHTEAFF	TGTGCCAGCAGCGTAGCTCAGGCAGGGATTGATCACACTGAAGCTTTCTTT
TRBJ1-1	TRBD1	15	NA	TRBV14	CASSQDKGQGPEAFF	TGTGCCAGCAGCCAAGATAAGGGACAGGGGCCTGAAGCTTTCTTT
TRBJ1-3	NA	15	NA	TRBV4-3	CASSRTMSSGNTIYF	TGCGCCAGCAGCCGAACGATGAGCTCTGGAAACACCATATATTTT
TRBJ1-2	NA	13	NA	TRBV6-1	CASSFVTGNGYTF	TGTGCCAGCAGTTTCGTCACAGGGAATGGCTACACCTTC
TRBJ2-1	TRBD1	16	NA	TRBV2	CASSHRGPTANNEQFF	TGTGCCAGCAGCCACAGGGGGCCGACTGCGAACAATGAGCAGTTCTTC
TRBJ2-7	TRBD1	16	NA	TRBV6-1	CASSVRTGLDPYEQYF	TGTGCCAGCAGTGTACGGACAGGGCTGGACCCCTACGAGCAGTACTTC
TRBJ2-7	NA	13	NA	TRBV5-1	CASSLTQPYEQYF	TGCGCCAGCAGCTTGACTCAACCCTACGAGCAGTACTTC
TRBJ2-1	NA	14	NA	TRBV9	CASSVHQGPLGQFF	TGTGCCAGCAGCGTCCATCAGGGCCCCTTAGGGCAGTTCTTC
TRBJ2-2	TRBD2	17	NA	TRBV27	CASSLMPSGGNTGELFF	TGTGCCAGCAGTTTAATGCCTAGCGGGGGGAACACCGGGGAGCTGTTTTTT